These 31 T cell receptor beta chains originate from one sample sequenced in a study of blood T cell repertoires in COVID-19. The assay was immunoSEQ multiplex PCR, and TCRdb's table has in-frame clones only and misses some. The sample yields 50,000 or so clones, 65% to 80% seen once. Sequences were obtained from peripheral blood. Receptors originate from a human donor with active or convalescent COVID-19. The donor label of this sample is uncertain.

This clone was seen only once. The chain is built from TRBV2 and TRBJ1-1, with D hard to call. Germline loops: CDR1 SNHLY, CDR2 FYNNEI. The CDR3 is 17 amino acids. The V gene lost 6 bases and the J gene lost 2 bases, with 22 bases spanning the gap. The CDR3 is CASSAEQPRRLNTEAFF. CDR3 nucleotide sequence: TGTGCCAGCAGCGCCGAACAGCCCCGACGATTAAACACTGAAGCTTTCTTT.

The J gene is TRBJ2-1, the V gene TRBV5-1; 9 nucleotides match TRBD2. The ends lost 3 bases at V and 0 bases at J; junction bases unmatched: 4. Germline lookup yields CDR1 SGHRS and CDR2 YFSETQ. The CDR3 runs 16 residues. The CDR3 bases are TGCGCCAGCAGCTCGCAGACTAGCGGCTCCTACAATGAGCAGTTCTTC. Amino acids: CASSSQTSGSYNEQFF.

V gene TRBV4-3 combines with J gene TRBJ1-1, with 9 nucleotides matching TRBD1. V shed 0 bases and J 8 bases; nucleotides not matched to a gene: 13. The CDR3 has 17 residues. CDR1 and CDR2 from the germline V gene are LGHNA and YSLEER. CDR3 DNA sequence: TGCGCCAGCAGCCAAGATTTAAAGGGGACAGGGAAAATGGAAGCTTTCTTT. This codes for CASSQDLKGTGKMEAFF.

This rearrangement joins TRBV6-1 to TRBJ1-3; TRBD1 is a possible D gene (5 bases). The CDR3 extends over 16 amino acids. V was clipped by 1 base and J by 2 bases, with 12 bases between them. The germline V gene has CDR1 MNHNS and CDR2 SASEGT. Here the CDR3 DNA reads TGTGCCAGCAGTGAAGTTGACAGCATGACTGGAAACACCATATATTTT. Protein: CASSEVDSMTGNTIYF.

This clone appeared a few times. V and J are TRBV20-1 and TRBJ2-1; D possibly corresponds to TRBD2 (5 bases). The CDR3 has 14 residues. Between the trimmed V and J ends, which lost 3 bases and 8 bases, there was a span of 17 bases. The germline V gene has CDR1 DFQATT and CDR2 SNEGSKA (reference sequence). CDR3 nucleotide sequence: TGCAGTGCTAGTCGGGGAATCGGTCATTATGAGCAGTTCTTC. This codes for CSASRGIGHYEQFF.

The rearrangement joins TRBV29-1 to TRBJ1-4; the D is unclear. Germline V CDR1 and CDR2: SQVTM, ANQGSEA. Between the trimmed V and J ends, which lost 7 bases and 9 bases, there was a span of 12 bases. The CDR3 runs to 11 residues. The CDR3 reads CSAGHEQKLFF. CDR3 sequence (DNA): TGCAGCGCCGGCCACGAGCAAAAACTGTTTTTT.

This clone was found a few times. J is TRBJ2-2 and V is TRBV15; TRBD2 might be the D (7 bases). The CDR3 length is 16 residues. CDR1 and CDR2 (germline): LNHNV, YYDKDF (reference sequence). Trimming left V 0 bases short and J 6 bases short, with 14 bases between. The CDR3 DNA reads TGTGCCACCAGCAGAGATGGGGGGGCGCGCTCCGGGGAGCTGTTTTTT. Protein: CATSRDGGARSGELFF.

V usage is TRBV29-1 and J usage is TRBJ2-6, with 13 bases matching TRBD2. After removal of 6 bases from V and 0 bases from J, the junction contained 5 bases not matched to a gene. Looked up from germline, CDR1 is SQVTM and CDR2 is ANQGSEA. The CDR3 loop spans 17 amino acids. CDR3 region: CSVRTSGSTSGANVLTF. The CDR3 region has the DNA TGCAGCGTCCGGACTAGCGGGAGCACCTCTGGGGCCAACGTCCTGACTTTC. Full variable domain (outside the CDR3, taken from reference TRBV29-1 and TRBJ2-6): SAVISQKPSRDICQRGTSLTIQCQVDSQVTMMFWYRQQPGQSLTLIATANQGSEATYESGFVIDKFPISRPNLTFSTLTVSNMSPEDSSIYLCSVRTSGSTSGANVLTFGAGSRLTVL.

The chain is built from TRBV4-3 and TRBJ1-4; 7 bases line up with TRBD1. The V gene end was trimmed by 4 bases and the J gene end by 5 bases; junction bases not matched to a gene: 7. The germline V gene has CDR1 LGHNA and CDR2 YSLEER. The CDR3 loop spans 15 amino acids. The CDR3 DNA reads TGCGCCAGCAGCCTCAGGGGGACGGAGAATGAAAAACTGTTTTTT. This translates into CASSLRGTENEKLFF.

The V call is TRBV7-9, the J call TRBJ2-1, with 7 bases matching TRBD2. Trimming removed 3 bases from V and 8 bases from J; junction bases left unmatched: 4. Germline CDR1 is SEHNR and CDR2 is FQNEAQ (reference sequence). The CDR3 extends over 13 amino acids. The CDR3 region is CASSFWTRHEQFF. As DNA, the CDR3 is TGTGCCAGCAGCTTCTGGACTAGGCATGAGCAGTTCTTC.

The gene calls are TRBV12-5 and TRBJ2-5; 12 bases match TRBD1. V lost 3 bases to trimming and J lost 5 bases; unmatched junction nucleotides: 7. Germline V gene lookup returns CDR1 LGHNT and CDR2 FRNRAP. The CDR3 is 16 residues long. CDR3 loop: CASGFGTGGEAETQYF. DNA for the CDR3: TGTGCTAGTGGTTTCGGGACAGGGGGCGAGGCGGAGACCCAGTACTTC.

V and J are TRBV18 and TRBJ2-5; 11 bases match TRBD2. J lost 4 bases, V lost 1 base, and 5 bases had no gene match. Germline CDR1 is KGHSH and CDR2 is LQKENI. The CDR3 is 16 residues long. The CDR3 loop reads CASSPRLAGTGETQYF. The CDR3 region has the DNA TGTGCCAGCTCACCACGACTAGCGGGGACAGGAGAGACCCAGTACTTC.

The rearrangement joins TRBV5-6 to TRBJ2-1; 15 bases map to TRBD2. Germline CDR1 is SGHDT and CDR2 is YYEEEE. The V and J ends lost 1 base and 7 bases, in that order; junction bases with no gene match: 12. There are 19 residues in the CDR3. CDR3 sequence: CASSLPGLAGGLLGNEQFF. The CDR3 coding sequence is TGTGCCAGCAGCTTGCCTGGACTAGCGGGAGGGCTCCTAGGGAATGAGCAGTTCTTC.

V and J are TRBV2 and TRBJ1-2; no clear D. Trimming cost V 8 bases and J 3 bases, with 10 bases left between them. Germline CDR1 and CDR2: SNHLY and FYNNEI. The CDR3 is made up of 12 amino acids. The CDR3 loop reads CASAGGDYGYTF. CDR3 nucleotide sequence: TGTGCCAGCGCGGGTGGGGACTATGGCTACACCTTC.

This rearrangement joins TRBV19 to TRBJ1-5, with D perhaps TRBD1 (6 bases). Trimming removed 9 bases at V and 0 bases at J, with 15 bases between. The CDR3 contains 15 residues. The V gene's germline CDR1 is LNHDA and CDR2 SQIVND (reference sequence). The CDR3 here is CASVWDKNSNQPQHF. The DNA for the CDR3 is TGTGCCAGCGTATGGGACAAGAATAGCAATCAGCCCCAGCATTTT. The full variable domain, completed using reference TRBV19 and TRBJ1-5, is DGGITQSPKYLFRKEGQNVTLSCEQNLNHDAMYWYRQDPGQGLRLIYYSQIVNDFQKGDIAEGYSVSREKKESFPLTVTSAQKNPTAFYLCASVWDKNSNQPQHFGDGTRLSIL.

This chain's CDR3 is CASTESGGTGGNYEQYF. DNA for the CDR3: TGTGCCAGCACTGAGTCCGGAGGGACAGGGGGCAACTACGAGCAGTACTTC. This chain links TRBV6-1 with TRBJ2-7; 12 bases fit TRBD1. The V gene's germline CDR1 is MNHNS and CDR2 SASEGT. CDR3 size: 17 residues. V gave up 7 bases and J gave up 3 bases; unmatched junction bases: 13.

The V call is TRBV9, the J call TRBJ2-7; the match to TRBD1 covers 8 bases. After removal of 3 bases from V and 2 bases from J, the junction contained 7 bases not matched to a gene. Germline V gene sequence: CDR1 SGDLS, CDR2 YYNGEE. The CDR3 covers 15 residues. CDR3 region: CASSAGQGKTYEQYF. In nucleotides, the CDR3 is TGTGCCAGCAGCGCTGGACAGGGTAAAACCTACGAGCAGTACTTC.

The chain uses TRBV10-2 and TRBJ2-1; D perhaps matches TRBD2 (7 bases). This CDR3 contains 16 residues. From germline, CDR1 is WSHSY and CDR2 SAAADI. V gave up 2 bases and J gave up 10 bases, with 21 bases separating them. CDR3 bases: TGCGCCAGCAGTGAGCCTACCTGGGGGGGGCTCGAGGAGCAGTTCTTC. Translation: CASSEPTWGGLEEQFF.

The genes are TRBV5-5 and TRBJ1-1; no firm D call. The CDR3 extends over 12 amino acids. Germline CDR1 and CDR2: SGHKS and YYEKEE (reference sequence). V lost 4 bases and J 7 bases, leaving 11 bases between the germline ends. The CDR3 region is CASSPRGVEAFF. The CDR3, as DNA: TGTGCCAGCAGCCCCCGGGGTGTTGAAGCTTTCTTT.

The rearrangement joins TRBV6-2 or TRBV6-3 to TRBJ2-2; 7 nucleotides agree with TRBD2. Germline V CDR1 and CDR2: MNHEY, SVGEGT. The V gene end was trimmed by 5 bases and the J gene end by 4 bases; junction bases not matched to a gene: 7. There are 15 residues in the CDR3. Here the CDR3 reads CASSPQLAGTGELFF. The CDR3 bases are TGTGCCAGCAGTCCACAATTAGCGGGCACCGGGGAGCTGTTTTTT.

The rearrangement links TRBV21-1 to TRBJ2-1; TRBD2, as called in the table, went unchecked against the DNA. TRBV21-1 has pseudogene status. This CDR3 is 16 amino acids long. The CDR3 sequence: CASSKGMWEPYNEQFF. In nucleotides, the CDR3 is TGTGCCAGCAGCAAAGGAATGTGGGAGCCCTACAATGAGCAGTTCTTC.

CDR3 bases: TGTGCCATCAGTGGAGACAGGGCGAACACCGGGGAGCTGTTTTTT. Protein product: CAISGDRANTGELFF. The rearrangement joins TRBV10-3 to TRBJ2-2; 7 bases are a match to TRBD1. CDR1 ENHRY and CDR2 SYGVKD come from the germline V gene. The J segment lost 0 bases and the V segment lost 4 bases, leaving 2 bases of the junction unmatched. The CDR3 length is 15 residues.

The CDR3 DNA sequence: TGTGCCAGCCAACCTAGCGGAACCTACAATGAGCAGTTCTTC. Protein: CASQPSGTYNEQFF. The chain carries TRBV5-4 and TRBJ2-1; 7 nucleotides line up with TRBD2. The CDR3 has 14 residues. Germline assignment: CDR1 SGHNT and CDR2 YYREEE (reference sequence). V lost 7 bases and J lost 2; bases outside the gene matches: 6. Full variable domain (remainder filled in from reference TRBV5-4 and TRBJ2-1): ETGVTQSPTHLIKTRGQQVTLRCSSQSGHNTVSWYQQALGQGPQFIFQYYREEENGRGNFPPRFSGLQFPNYSSELNVNALELDDSALYLCASQPSGTYNEQFFGPGTRLTVL.

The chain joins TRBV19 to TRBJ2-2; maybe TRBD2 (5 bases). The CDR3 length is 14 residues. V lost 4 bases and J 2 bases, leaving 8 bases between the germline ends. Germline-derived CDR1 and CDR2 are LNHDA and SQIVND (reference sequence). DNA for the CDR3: TGTGCCAGTAGTAATCTAGCAAACACCGGGGAGCTGTTTTTT. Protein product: CASSNLANTGELFF.

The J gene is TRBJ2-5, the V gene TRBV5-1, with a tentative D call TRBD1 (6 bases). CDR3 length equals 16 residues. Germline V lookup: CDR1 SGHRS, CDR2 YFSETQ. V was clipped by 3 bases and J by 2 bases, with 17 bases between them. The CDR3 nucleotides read TGCGCCAGCAGCTCCGGGACACTGGGACCTCAAGAGACCCAGTACTTC. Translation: CASSSGTLGPQETQYF.

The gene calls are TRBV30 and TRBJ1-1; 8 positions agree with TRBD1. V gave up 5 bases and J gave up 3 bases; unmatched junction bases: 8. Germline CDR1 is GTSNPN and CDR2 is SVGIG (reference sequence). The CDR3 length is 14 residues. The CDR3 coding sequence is TGTGCCTGGCAGGGGGCGCGAGTGGACACTGAAGCTTTCTTT. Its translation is CAWQGARVDTEAFF.

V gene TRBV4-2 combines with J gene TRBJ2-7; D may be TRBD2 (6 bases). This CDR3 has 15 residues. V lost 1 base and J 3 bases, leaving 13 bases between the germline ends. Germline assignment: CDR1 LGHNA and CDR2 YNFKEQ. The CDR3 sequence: CASSQGPGTDYEQYF. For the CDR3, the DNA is TGTGCCAGCAGCCAAGGCCCCGGGACTGACTACGAGCAGTACTTC.

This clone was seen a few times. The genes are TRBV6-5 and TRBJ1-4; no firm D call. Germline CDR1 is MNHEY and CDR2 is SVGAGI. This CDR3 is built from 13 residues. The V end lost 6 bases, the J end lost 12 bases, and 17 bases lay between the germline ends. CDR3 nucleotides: TGTGCCAGCAGCGCGGCTAGGCGTTCGGAACTGTTTTTT. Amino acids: CASSAARRSELFF.

This CDR3 reads CAWSLAGTYEQYF. CDR3 coding DNA: TGTGCCTGGAGTCTAGCGGGAACCTACGAGCAGTACTTC. The rearrangement joins TRBV30 to TRBJ2-7; 9 bases map to TRBD2. CDR3 length equals 13 residues. Germline-derived CDR1 and CDR2 are GTSNPN and SVGIG (reference sequence). V lost 2 bases, J lost 2 bases, and 1 base stayed unmatched.

CDR3 in DNA: TGTGCCAGTAGTATAGAGGCGGACAATCAGCCCCAGCATTTT. It translates to CASSIEADNQPQHF. The chain uses TRBV19 and TRBJ1-5; D gene uncertain. The CDR3 is 14 residues long. V was clipped by 0 bases and J by 3 bases, with 6 bases between them. CDR1 is LNHDA, CDR2 SQIVND, per germline (reference sequence). Together with reference TRBV19 and TRBJ1-5, the CDR3 gives the full variable domain: DGGITQSPKYLFRKEGQNVTLSCEQNLNHDAMYWYRQDPGQGLRLIYYSQIVNDFQKGDIAEGYSVSREKKESFPLTVTSAQKNPTAFYLCASSIEADNQPQHFGDGTRLSIL.

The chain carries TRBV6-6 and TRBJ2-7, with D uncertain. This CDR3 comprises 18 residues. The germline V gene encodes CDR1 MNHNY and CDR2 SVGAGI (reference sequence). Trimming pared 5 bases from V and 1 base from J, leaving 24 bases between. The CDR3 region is CASSPPHAIGGPSYEQYF. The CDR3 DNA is TGTGCCAGCAGTCCCCCCCATGCTATAGGCGGCCCTTCCTACGAGCAGTACTTC.